Listed below are T cell receptor beta chains from one sample, sequenced in a study of beta chain features in type 1 diabetes. This table comes from immunoSEQ multiplex PCR, and its TCRdb copy is limited to in-frame clones, with some not included. This table holds 600,000 to 700,000 clones, 13% found once. The specimen sequenced was naive CD4+ T cells from blood. These receptors came from a man younger than 35 with type 1 diabetes. The CDR3 runs from the conserved cysteine through the conserved F or W. D genes are given only for firm matches. Size is omitted from some rows. Given values are once, few, many or a class for expanded clones.

16 TRBD1 NA TRBJ2-2 TRBV9 TGTGCCAGCAGCGCGGTCAGGACAGGGGAAGGCGGGGAGCTGTTTTTT CASSAVRTGEGGELFF
12 NA many TRBJ2-6 TRBV2 TGTGCCAGCATCTCTGGGGCCAACGTCCTGACTTTC CASISGANVLTF
14 TRBD2 few TRBJ2-2 TRBV7-2 TGTGCCAGCAGCGGCGGGGGTGCCACCGGGGAGCTGTTTTTT CASSGGGATGELFF
16 NA few TRBJ2-3 TRBV1 TGCACCAGCAGCCACCCTGGACTCTCTAAGAAAGATACGCAGTATTTT CTSSHPGLSKKDTQYF
16 NA NA TRBJ2-3 TRBV29-1 TGCAGCGTTGAGCTAACGTTTGGGGTCACGGGAGATACGCAGTATTTT CSVELTFGVTGDTQYF
16 TRBD1 NA TRBJ1-4 TRBV7-9 TGTGCCAGCAGCTTAGAACCCGGACAGGGGAATGAAAAACTGTTTTTT CASSLEPGQGNEKLFF
15 TRBD2 few TRBJ2-1 TRBV9 TGTGCCAGCAGCGTAGTGAGCGGGGGGTACAATGAGCAGTTCTTC CASSVVSGGYNEQFF
11 NA few TRBJ1-2 TRBV29-1 TGCAGCGTGATACAGGGTTATGGCTACACCTTC CSVIQGYGYTF
14 TRBD1 NA TRBJ1-2 TRBV30 TGTGCCTGGAGTAGACAGGGGGCTGGCTATGGCTACACCTTC CAWSRQGAGYGYTF
16 TRBD1 few TRBJ2-5 TRBV7-9 TGTGCCAGCAGCCCAGGGGACAGGGGGCTTCGGGAGACCCAGTACTTC CASSPGDRGLRETQYF
13 NA NA TRBJ2-1 TRBV7-3 TGTGCCAGCACCCTTTCGGGGGACAATGAGCAGTTCTTC CASTLSGDNEQFF
14 NA NA TRBJ2-7 TRBV27 TGTGCCAGCAGTTCCGGGACGGGACCCTACGAGCAGTACTTC CASSSGTGPYEQYF
15 NA few TRBJ2-5 TRBV11-2 TGTGCCAGCAGCTTAGTGCCGGGGGCCTGGGAGACCCAGTACTTC CASSLVPGAWETQYF
17 NA NA TRBJ2-2 TRBV15 TGTGCCACCAGCGAAGTAAAGACAAGGCCCAACACCGGGGAGCTGTTTTTT CATSEVKTRPNTGELFF
17 NA NA TRBJ1-2 TRBV15 TGTGCCACCAGCAGAGATTTCGTGTCTCCTGGGGGCTATGGCTACACCTTC CATSRDFVSPGGYGYTF
14 TRBD2 once TRBJ2-7 TRBV6-5 TGTGCCAGCACCTCTAGCGGGGGGAAGTACGAGCAGTACTTC CASTSSGGKYEQYF
15 NA NA TRBJ2-6 TRBV6-5 TGTGCCAGCAGCCCGGGCCTTTCTGGGGCCAACGTCCTGACTTTC CASSPGLSGANVLTF
12 NA few TRBJ1-6 TRBV28 TGTGCCAGCAGTTTATCGTTGACACCCCTCCACTTT CASSLSLTPLHF
18 TRBD2 few TRBJ2-3 TRBV7-2 TGTGCCAGCAGCTCCACCCTTGTTGGTAGCGGGGGCACAGATACGCAGTATTTT CASSSTLVGSGGTDTQYF
13 TRBD1 few TRBJ1-2 TRBV7-2 TGTGCCAGCAGCTTGGGGACAGACTATGGCTACACCTTC CASSLGTDYGYTF
16 TRBD2 NA TRBJ2-1 TRBV27 TGTGCCAGCAGTGCCCAAGAGACTAGCGGAGACAATGAGCAGTTCTTC CASSAQETSGDNEQFF
16 TRBD1 NA TRBJ1-1 TRBV28 TGTGCCAGCAGCCTGGGACAGGGGTTGTTTGGCACTGAAGCTTTCTTT CASSLGQGLFGTEAFF
13 NA few TRBJ2-3 TRBV30 TGTGCCTGGAGTCATGGAGGCACAGATACGCAGTATTTT CAWSHGGTDTQYF
14 NA NA TRBJ1-5 TRBV21-1 TGTGCCAGCAGCACTGGACAGGGACATCAGCCCCAGCATTTT CASSTGQGHQPQHF
12 NA few TRBJ2-2 TRBV19 TGTGCCAGTAACGACCTCCCCGGGGAGCTGTTTTTT CASNDLPGELFF
16 NA NA TRBJ2-2 TRBV9 TGTGCCAGCAGCGTACGGGGGGCGTTGAACACCGGGGAGCTGTTTTTT CASSVRGALNTGELFF
13 TRBD1 NA TRBJ1-1 TRBV19 TGTGCCAGTGCCCCGACAGGGTTGGCTGAAGCTTTCTTT CASAPTGLAEAFF
16 TRBD1 NA TRBJ2-7 TRBV2 TGTGCCAGCAGTGGCTCTGGGGACAGCTTCTCCTACGAGCAGTACTTC CASSGSGDSFSYEQYF
11 NA few TRBJ1-2 TRBV2 TGTGCCAGCACTAAGACATCGGACTACACCTTC CASTKTSDYTF
14 TRBD1 few TRBJ1-4 TRBV7-2 TGTGCCAGCAGCTCCGACAGGGGGATTGAAAAACTGTTTTTT CASSSDRGIEKLFF
15 NA few TRBJ2-3 TRBV5-1 TGCGCCAGCAGCTCCGGACAGAGTCCGACAGATACGCAGTATTTT CASSSGQSPTDTQYF
13 NA NA TRBJ2-5 TRBV28 TGTGCCAGCAGTTTTTCACGGCAAGAGACCCAGTACTTC CASSFSRQETQYF
14 TRBD2 NA TRBJ2-5 TRBV30 TGTGCCTGGAGTGAGGGACTAGTGTGGGAGACCCAGTACTTC CAWSEGLVWETQYF
15 NA NA TRBJ2-7 TRBV6-6 TGTGCCAGCAGTCCTACGGACAGCTCCCTCTACGAGCAGTACTTC CASSPTDSSLYEQYF
12 NA NA TRBJ2-3 TRBV7-6 TGTGCCAGCAGCTTAGGTGCTGATACGCAGTATTTT CASSLGADTQYF
12 NA few TRBJ1-2 TRBV9 TGTGCCAGCAGTCGGAGTAACTATGGCTACACCTTC CASSRSNYGYTF